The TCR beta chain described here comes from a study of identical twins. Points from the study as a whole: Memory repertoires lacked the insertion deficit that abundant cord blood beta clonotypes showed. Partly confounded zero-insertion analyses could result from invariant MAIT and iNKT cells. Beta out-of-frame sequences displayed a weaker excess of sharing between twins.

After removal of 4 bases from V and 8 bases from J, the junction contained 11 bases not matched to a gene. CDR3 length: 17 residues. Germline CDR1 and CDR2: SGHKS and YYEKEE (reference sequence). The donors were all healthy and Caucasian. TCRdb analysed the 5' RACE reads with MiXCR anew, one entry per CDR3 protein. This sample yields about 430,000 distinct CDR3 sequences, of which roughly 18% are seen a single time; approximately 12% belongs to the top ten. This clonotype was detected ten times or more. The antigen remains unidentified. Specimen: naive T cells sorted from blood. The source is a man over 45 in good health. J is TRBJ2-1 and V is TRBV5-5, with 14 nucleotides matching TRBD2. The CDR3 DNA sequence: TGTGCCAGCAGCCTCCGACTAGCGGGGGGGTGGCCCCATGAGCAGTTCTTC. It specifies CASSLRLAGGWPHEQFF. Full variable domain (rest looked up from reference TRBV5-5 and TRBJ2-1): DAGVTQSPTHLIKTRGQQVTLRCSPISGHKSVSWYQQVLGQGPQFIFQYYEKEERGRGNFPDRFSARQFPNYSSELNVNALLLGDSALYLCASSLRLAGGWPHEQFFGPGTRLTVL.